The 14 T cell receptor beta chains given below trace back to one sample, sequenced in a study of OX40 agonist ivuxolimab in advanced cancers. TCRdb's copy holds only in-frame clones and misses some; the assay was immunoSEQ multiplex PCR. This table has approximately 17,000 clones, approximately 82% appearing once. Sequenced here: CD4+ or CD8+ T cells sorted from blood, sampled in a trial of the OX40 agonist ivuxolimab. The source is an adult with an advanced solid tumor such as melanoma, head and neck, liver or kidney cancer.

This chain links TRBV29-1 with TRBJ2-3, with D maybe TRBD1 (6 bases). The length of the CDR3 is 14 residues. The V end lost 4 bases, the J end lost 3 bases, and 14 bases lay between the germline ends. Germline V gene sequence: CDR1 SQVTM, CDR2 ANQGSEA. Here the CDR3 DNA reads TGCAGCGTTGGCCTGGACAGACAAACAGATACGCAGTATTTT. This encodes CSVGLDRQTDTQYF.

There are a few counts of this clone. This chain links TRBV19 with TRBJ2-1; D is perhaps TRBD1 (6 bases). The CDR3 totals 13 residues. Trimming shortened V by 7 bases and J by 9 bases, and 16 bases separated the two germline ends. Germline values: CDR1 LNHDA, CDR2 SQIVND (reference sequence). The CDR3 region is CASTPTGFGEQFF. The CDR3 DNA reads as TGTGCCAGTACCCCAACAGGGTTCGGTGAGCAGTTCTTC.

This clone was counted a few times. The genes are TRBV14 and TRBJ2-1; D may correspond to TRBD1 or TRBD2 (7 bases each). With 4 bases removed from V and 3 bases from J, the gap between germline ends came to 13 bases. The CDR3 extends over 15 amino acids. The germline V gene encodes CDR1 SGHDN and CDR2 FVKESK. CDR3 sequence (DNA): TGTGCCAGCAGCCGACAGGGAGGGTACTACAATGAGCAGTTCTTC. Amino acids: CASSRQGGYYNEQFF.

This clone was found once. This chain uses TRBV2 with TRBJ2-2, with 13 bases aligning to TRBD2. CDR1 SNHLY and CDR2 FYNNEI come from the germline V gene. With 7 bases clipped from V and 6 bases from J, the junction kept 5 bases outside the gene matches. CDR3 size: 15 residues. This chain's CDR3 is CASKGLAGVPGELFF. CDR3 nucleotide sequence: TGTGCCAGCAAAGGACTAGCGGGAGTCCCCGGGGAGCTGTTTTTT.

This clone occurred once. The chain's CDR3 is CASSPTGANVLTF. CDR3 in DNA: TGTGCCAGCTCACCGACTGGGGCCAACGTCCTGACTTTC. The chain is built from TRBV18 and TRBJ2-6, with D unclear. This CDR3 contains 13 residues. V lost 3 bases, J lost 2 bases, and 2 bases lay in between. Germline V gene sequence: CDR1 KGHSH, CDR2 LQKENI.

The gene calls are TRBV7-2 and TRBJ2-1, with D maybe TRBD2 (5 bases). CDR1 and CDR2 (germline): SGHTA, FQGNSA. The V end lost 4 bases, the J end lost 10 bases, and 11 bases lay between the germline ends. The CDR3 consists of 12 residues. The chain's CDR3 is CASSSGLNEQFF. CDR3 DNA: TGTGCCAGCAGCTCCGGACTCAACGAGCAGTTCTTC.

For the CDR3, the DNA is TGTGCCAGTAGTTTGGGCCGGTGGCAGGGCTACACCTTC. It yields the protein CASSLGRWQGYTF. V is TRBV19 and J is TRBJ1-2; no clear D gene. Germline CDR1 LNHDA, CDR2 SQIVND (reference sequence). The CDR3 is made up of 13 amino acids. The V and J ends lost 5 bases and 8 bases respectively, with 15 bases between them.

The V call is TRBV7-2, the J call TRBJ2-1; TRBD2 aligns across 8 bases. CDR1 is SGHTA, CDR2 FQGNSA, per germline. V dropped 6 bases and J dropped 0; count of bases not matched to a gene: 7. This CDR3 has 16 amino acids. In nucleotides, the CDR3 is TGTGCCAGCAGGTACCGACTAGCGAGCTCCTACAATGAGCAGTTCTTC. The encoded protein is CASRYRLASSYNEQFF.

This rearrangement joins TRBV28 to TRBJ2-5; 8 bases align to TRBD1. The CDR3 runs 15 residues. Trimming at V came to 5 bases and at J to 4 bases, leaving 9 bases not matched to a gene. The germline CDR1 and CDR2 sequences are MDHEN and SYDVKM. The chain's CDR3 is CASSPGQGHAETQYF. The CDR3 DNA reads TGTGCCAGCAGTCCAGGACAGGGACATGCAGAGACCCAGTACTTC.

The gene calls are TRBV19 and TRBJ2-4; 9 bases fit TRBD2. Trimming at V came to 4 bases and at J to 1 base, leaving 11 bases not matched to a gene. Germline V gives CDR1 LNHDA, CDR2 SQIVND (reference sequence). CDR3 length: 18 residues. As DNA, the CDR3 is TGTGCCAGTAGTAAAGGGACTAGCCCGTCCTCGGCCAAAAACATTCAGTACTTC. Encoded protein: CASSKGTSPSSAKNIQYF. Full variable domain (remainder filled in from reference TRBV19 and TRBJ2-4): DGGITQSPKYLFRKEGQNVTLSCEQNLNHDAMYWYRQDPGQGLRLIYYSQIVNDFQKGDIAEGYSVSREKKESFPLTVTSAQKNPTAFYLCASSKGTSPSSAKNIQYFGAGTRLSVL.

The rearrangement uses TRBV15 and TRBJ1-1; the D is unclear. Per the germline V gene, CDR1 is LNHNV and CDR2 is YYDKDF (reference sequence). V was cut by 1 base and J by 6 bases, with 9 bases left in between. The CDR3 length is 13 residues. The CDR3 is CATSRVTYSEAFF. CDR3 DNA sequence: TGTGCCACCAGCAGAGTCACCTATTCTGAAGCTTTCTTT.

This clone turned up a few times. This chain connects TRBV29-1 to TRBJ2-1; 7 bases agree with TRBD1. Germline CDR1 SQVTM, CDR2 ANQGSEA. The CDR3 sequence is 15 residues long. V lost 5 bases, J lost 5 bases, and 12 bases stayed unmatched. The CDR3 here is CSVRVQGKGHNEQFF. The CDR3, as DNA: TGCAGCGTTCGCGTACAGGGGAAGGGCCACAATGAGCAGTTCTTC.

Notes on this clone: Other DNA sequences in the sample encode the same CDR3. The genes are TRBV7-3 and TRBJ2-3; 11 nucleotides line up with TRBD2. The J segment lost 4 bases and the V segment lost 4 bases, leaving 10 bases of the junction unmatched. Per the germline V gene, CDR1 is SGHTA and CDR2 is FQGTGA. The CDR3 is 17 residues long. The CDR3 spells CASSSTPLAGGPDTQYF. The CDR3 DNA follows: TGTGCCAGCAGCTCTACCCCCCTAGCGGGGGGCCCAGATACGCAGTATTTT. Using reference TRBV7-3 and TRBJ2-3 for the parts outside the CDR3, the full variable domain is GAGVSQTPSNKVTEKGKYVELRCDPISGHTALYWYRQSLGQGPEFLIYFQGTGAADDSGLPNDRFFAVRPEGSVSTLKIQRTERGDSAVYLCASSSTPLAGGPDTQYFGPGTRLTVL.

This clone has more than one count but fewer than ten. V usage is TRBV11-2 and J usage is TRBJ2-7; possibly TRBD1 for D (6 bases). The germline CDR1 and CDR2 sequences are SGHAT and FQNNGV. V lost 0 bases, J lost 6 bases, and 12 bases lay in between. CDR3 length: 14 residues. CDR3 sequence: CASSLEPGVAEQYF. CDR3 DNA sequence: TGTGCCAGCAGCTTAGAGCCAGGGGTCGCCGAGCAGTACTTC.